The 18 T cell receptor beta chains listed next were all sequenced from one sample in a study of T cell responses to AZD1222 COVID-19 vaccine. TCRdb's table, derived via immunoSEQ multiplex PCR, lists solely in-frame clones and lacks some. The table includes some 120,000 clones, 88% detected once. Sequenced material: peripheral blood, taken on day 0 of AZD1222 vaccination. The receptors were sampled from an adult in good health.

The chain combines TRBV2 with TRBJ2-3; D may match TRBD1 or TRBD2 (5 bases each). CDR3 length: 15 amino acids. Trimming stripped 7 bases from V and 5 bases from J, with 19 bases between. Germline CDR1 is SNHLY and CDR2 is FYNNEI. CDR3 residues: CASNTGPRGLDTQYF. Written as DNA, the CDR3 is TGTGCCAGCAACACAGGACCCCGCGGGTTAGATACGCAGTATTTT.

The chain combines TRBV10-2 with TRBJ1-2; D is unclear. The germline gives CDR1 WSHSY, CDR2 SAAADI. The CDR3 totals 14 residues. V was pared by 2 bases and J by 1 base, with 8 bases between. The CDR3 DNA follows: TGCGCCAGCAGTGAGGCGCGGGGTAACTATGGCTACACCTTC. Its protein product is CASSEARGNYGYTF.

The V and J genes are TRBV11-2 and TRBJ1-1; the D is unclear. The CDR3 totals 14 residues. Trimming removed 3 bases from V and 5 bases from J, with 13 bases in between. The V gene's germline CDR1 is SGHAT and CDR2 FQNNGV. As DNA, the CDR3 is TGTGCCAGCAGCTTTAAGGTAGAGACTACTGAAGCTTTCTTT. Translation gives CASSFKVETTEAFF.

Here the CDR3 reads CASSFWGQGADIQYF. The CDR3 bases are TGTGCCAGCAGTTTTTGGGGACAGGGGGCTGACATTCAGTACTTC. The genes are TRBV27 and TRBJ2-4; 12 nucleotides align to TRBD1. The V segment lost 3 bases and the J segment 8 bases; nucleotides outside the gene matches: 5. Germline CDR1 reads MNHEY; CDR2 reads SMNVEV (reference sequence). The CDR3 consists of 15 residues.

This clone was detected only once. The chain is built from TRBV28 and TRBJ1-2; 8 bases map to TRBD1. The CDR3 extends over 16 amino acids. Looked up from germline, CDR1 is MDHEN and CDR2 is SYDVKM. V trimming: 6 bases; J trimming: 7 bases; junction bases outside the gene matches: 16. The CDR3 region is CASSMTGAIGGFGYTF. The CDR3 bases are TGTGCCAGCAGCATGACAGGGGCCATAGGGGGGTTTGGCTACACCTTC.

V is TRBV30 and J is TRBJ1-5, with unresolved D. Germline V gives CDR1 GTSNPN, CDR2 SVGIG (reference sequence). Trimming removed 3 bases at V and 2 bases at J, with 8 bases between. There are 13 residues in the CDR3. The CDR3 bases are TGTGCCTGGAGGGGAAGCGGCAATCAGCCCCAGCATTTT. This encodes CAWRGSGNQPQHF.

DNA for the CDR3: TGTGCCAGCAGGGGCACCCCCACCTACGAGCAGTACTTC. It encodes CASRGTPTYEQYF. This rearrangement joins TRBV6-5 to TRBJ2-7; D is undetermined. The CDR3 has 13 residues. CDR1 and CDR2 from the germline V gene are MNHEY and SVGAGI. V lost 6 bases, J lost 2 bases, and 11 bases lay in between.

The gene calls are TRBV3-1 (or the pseudogene TRBV3-2) and TRBJ2-7; tentative D call: TRBD2 (5 bases). Germline V gene sequence: CDR1 LGHDT, CDR2 YNNKEL (reference sequence). V lost 4 bases and J 2 bases, leaving 9 bases between the germline ends. This CDR3 spans 13 amino acids. CDR3 sequence: CASSPGIPYEQYF. As DNA, the CDR3 is TGTGCCAGCAGCCCGGGAATACCCTACGAGCAGTACTTC.

The table lists this clone with a few counts. This chain uses TRBV6-6 with TRBJ1-2; 8 bases map to TRBD1. J was trimmed by 2 bases and V by 7 bases; bases with no gene match: 9. The CDR3 extends over 15 amino acids. CDR1 MNHNY and CDR2 SVGAGI come from the germline V gene (reference sequence). The CDR3 is CASNPDRGPNYGYTF. The CDR3 DNA follows: TGTGCCAGCAATCCCGACAGGGGACCGAACTATGGCTACACCTTC.

V and J are TRBV27 and TRBJ1-4; the D gene is possibly TRBD1 (5 bases). V dropped 6 bases and J dropped 0 bases, with 11 bases sitting between them. Germline CDR1 MNHEY, CDR2 SMNVEV (reference sequence). The CDR3 is made up of 15 amino acids. The CDR3 nucleotides read TGTGCCAGCAGGCGACAGCCAGCAACTAATGAAAAACTGTTTTTT. Translation: CASRRQPATNEKLFF. Drawing the rest from reference TRBV27 and TRBJ1-4, the complete variable domain is EAQVTQNPRYLITVTGKKLTVTCSQNMNHEYMSWYRQDPGLGLRQIYYSMNVEVTDKGDVPEGYKVSRKEKRNFPLILESPSPNQTSLYFCASRRQPATNEKLFFGSGTQLSVL.

The CDR3: CASSYVGGAGETQYF. CDR3 nucleotides: TGTGCCAGCAGTTATGTCGGGGGCGCGGGAGAGACCCAGTACTTC. The rearrangement joins TRBV6-2 or TRBV6-3 to TRBJ2-5; D may match TRBD1 or TRBD2 (6 bases each). The CDR3 sequence is 15 residues long. Germline lookup yields CDR1 MNHEY and CDR2 SVGEGT. Trimming shortened V by 3 bases and J by 4 bases, and 15 bases separated the two germline ends.

This chain joins TRBV4-1 and TRBJ1-5, with 7 bases aligning to TRBD1. There are 16 residues in the CDR3. CDR1 MGHRA and CDR2 YSYEKL come from the germline V gene. The V and J ends lost 1 base and 5 bases, in that order; junction bases with no gene match: 8. The CDR3 bases are TGCGCCAGCAGCCAAGGGGCAGGGGGTCGGCATCAGCCCCAGCATTTT. This gives the protein CASSQGAGGRHQPQHF.

This chain links TRBV18 with TRBJ2-6, with TRBD1 matching 9 bases. Germline CDR1 is KGHSH and CDR2 is LQKENI. V gave up 8 bases and J gave up 0 bases; unmatched junction bases: 8. The CDR3 spans 17 residues. The CDR3 DNA reads TGTGCCAGCGGGCGGACAGGGGCAGACTCTGGGGCCAACGTCCTGACTTTC. This encodes CASGRTGADSGANVLTF.

J is TRBJ1-1 and V is TRBV5-4; D is perhaps TRBD1 (6 bases). Per the germline V gene, CDR1 is SGHNT and CDR2 is YYREEE (reference sequence). This CDR3 spans 15 amino acids. Deletions cut 0 bases from V and 1 base from J, with 10 bases between. CDR3 sequence reads: CASSLADRTNTEAFF. The DNA of the CDR3 is TGTGCCAGCAGCTTGGCCGACAGGACGAACACTGAAGCTTTCTTT.

The chain couples TRBV27 to TRBJ2-7; 7 nucleotides align to TRBD2. This CDR3 has 15 residues. The junction had 11 bases not matched to a gene; V was cut back by 4 bases and J by 5 bases. Germline CDR1 reads MNHEY; CDR2 reads SMNVEV (reference sequence). The chain's CDR3 is CASSSPPLAVDEQYF. CDR3 coding DNA: TGTGCCAGCAGTTCCCCCCCGCTAGCGGTTGACGAGCAGTACTTC.

This rearrangement joins TRBV19 to TRBJ2-5, with D possibly TRBD1 on 5 matching bases. This CDR3 region has 13 residues. Trimming stripped 5 bases from V and 4 bases from J, with 11 bases between. The germline CDR1 and CDR2 sequences are LNHDA and SQIVND (reference sequence). This CDR3 reads CASSPRQRETQYF. For the CDR3, the DNA is TGTGCCAGTAGTCCTAGACAGAGAGAGACCCAGTACTTC.

This clone was counted once. The chain joins TRBV28 to TRBJ2-3; D might be TRBD1 or TRBD2, each matching 5 bases. This CDR3 has 14 amino acids. With 3 bases removed from V and 3 bases from J, the gap between germline ends came to 10 bases. CDR1 and CDR2 (germline): MDHEN, SYDVKM. The CDR3 is CASSLGPRTDTQYF. CDR3 DNA sequence: TGTGCCAGCAGTTTGGGACCTAGAACAGATACGCAGTATTTT.

This clone has only a few counts. V usage is TRBV6-5 and J usage is TRBJ2-1; the match to TRBD2 covers 12 bases. CDR1 is MNHEY and CDR2 is SVGAGI in the germline V gene. After removal of 6 bases from V and 9 bases from J, the junction contained 9 bases not matched to a gene. The CDR3 has 15 amino acids. CDR3 region: CASRETSGRATEQFF. Here the CDR3 DNA reads TGTGCCAGCAGAGAGACTAGCGGGAGAGCTACTGAGCAGTTCTTC.